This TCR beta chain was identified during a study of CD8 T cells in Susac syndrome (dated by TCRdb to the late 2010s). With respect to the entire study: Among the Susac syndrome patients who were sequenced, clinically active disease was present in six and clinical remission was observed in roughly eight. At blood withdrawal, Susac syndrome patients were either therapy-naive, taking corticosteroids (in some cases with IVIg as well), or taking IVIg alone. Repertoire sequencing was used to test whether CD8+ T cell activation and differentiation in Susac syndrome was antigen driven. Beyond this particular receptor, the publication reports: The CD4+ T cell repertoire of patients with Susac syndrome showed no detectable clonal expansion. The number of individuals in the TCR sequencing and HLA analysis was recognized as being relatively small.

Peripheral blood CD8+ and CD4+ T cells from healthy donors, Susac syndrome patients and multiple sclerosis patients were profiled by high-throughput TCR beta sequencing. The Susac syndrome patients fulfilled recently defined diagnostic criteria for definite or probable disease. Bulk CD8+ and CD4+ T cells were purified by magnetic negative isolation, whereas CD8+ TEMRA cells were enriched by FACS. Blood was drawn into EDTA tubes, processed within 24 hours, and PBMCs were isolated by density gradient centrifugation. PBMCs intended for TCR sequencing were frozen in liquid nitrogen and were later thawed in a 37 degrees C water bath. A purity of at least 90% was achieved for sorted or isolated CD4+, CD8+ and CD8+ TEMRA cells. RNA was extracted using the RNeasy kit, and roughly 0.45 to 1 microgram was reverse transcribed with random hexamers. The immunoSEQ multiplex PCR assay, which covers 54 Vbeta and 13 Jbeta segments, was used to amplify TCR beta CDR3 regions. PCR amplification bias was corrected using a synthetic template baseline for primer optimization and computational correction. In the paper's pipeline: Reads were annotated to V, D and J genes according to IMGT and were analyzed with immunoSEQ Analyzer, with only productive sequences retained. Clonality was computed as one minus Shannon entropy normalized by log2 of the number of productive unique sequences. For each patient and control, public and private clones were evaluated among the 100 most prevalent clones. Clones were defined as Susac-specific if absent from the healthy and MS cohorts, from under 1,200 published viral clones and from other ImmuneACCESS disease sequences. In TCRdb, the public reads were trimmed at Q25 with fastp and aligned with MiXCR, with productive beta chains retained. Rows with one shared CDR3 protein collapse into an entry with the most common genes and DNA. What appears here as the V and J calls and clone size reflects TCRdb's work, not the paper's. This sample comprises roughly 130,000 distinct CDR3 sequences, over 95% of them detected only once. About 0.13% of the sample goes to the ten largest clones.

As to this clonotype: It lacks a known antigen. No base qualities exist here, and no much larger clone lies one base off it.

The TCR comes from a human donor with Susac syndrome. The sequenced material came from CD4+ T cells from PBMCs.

CDR3 reads: CASTPNPGGTEAFF. Read as DNA, the sequence is TGCGCCAGCACTCCTAACCCGGGGGGCACTGAAGCTTTCTTT. The chain is assembled from TRBV5-1 and TRBJ1-1, and TRBD1 may be the D gene, going by 5 matching bases. Per the germline V gene, SGHRS is the CDR1 and YFSETQ is the CDR2. The CDR3 starts with the cysteine, ends with the phenylalanine, and has 14 residues. Only CDR3 DNA is held: 42 bases, read in frame from base 1. V drops 6 bases and J drops 4 bases, leaving 16 bases in between.